These 32 T cell receptor beta chains were all obtained from the same sample, sequenced in a study of blood T cells in healthy people across ages. The use of a sample-barcoded 5' primer and a J-beta primer mix characterized a second PCR of roughly 6 to 11 cycles. MiXCR, run by TCRdb on the 5' RACE reads, gives a single entry per CDR3 protein. The data contain around 2 million distinct CDR3 sequences, around 40% of them seen just once; the ten biggest clones take up under 30%. Specimen: blood. The receptors originated from a human donor in good health.

This clonotype was seen many times. V gene TRBV27 combines with J gene TRBJ2-5, with unresolved D. From germline, CDR1 is MNHEY and CDR2 SMNVEV (reference sequence). This CDR3 is built from 11 residues. Trimming took 6 bases from V and 5 from J, leaving 7 bases between them. The CDR3 nucleotides are TGTGCCAGCAGGCTAGGGGAGACCCAGTACTTC. Its protein is CASRLGETQYF.

The chain joins TRBV4-2 to TRBJ1-6; TRBD1 might be the D (6 bases). Trimming removed 0 bases from V and 9 bases from J, with 12 bases in between. Germline CDR1 is LGHNA and CDR2 is YNFKEQ. CDR3 length equals 15 residues. The CDR3 region is CASSQDAGVGSPLHF. For the CDR3, the DNA is TGTGCCAGCAGCCAAGACGCAGGGGTTGGTTCACCCCTCCACTTT.

This clonotype turned up a few times. This sequence joins TRBV11-2 and TRBJ2-7; 9 positions match TRBD2. The V gene end was trimmed by 3 bases and the J gene end by 0 bases; junction bases not matched to a gene: 6. CDR1 SGHAT and CDR2 FQNNGV come from the germline V gene. The CDR3 sequence is 16 residues long. DNA of the CDR3: TGTGCCAGCAGCTTCATTAGCGGGGGCGACTCCTACGAGCAGTACTTC. This gives the protein CASSFISGGDSYEQYF.

In its sample, this clonotype was seen a few times. The chain has TRBV5-5 and TRBJ1-4; TRBD1 matches 9 bases. The CDR3 sequence is 16 residues long. CDR1 is SGHKS, CDR2 YYEKEE, per germline (reference sequence). V trimming: 5 bases; J trimming: 3 bases; junction bases outside the gene matches: 8. CDR3 in amino acids: CASSYTGGRANEKLFF. The CDR3 DNA sequence: TGTGCCAGCAGTTATACAGGGGGCCGAGCTAATGAAAAACTGTTTTTT.

The chain employs TRBV7-2 and TRBJ2-1; no reliable D call. The CDR3 consists of 14 residues. The V end was cut by 6 bases, the J end by 3 bases, with 12 bases between. Germline CDR1 SGHTA, CDR2 FQGNSA. CDR3 nucleotide sequence: TGTGCCAGCAGGGGTGGCGGTTTCTACAATGAGCAGTTCTTC. Encoded protein: CASRGGGFYNEQFF.

The CDR3 region has the DNA TGTGCCAGCCGATTATTAAATTCACCCCTCCACTTT. Translating it yields CASRLLNSPLHF. The rearrangement joins TRBV27 to TRBJ1-6; no reliable D call. CDR1 is MNHEY, CDR2 SMNVEV, per germline (reference sequence). Between the trimmed V and J ends, which lost 8 bases and 7 bases, there was a span of 9 bases. The CDR3 is 12 amino acids.

The table lists this clonotype with a few counts. The J gene is TRBJ2-3, the V gene TRBV18, with 8 bases matching TRBD2. V lost 3 bases to trimming and J lost 1 base; unmatched junction nucleotides: 3. The CDR3 totals 15 residues. Germline V gives CDR1 KGHSH, CDR2 LQKENI. The CDR3 region is CASSPTAGGTDTQYF. In DNA form, the CDR3 reads TGTGCCAGCTCACCGACAGCGGGGGGCACAGATACGCAGTATTTT.

This clonotype was counted only a few times. The J gene is TRBJ2-7, the V gene TRBV7-9, with 7 positions matching TRBD1. This CDR3 spans 15 amino acids. Germline V gene data show CDR1 as SEHNR and CDR2 as FQNEAQ (reference sequence). The V segment lost 3 bases and the J segment 3 bases; nucleotides outside the gene matches: 8. In nucleotides, the CDR3 is TGTGCCAGCAGCTTCTTACAGGGGTTTAACTACGAGCAGTACTTC. It codes for CASSFLQGFNYEQYF.

This clonotype was seen only a few times. The chain is built from TRBV5-1 and TRBJ2-4, with TRBD1 matching over 10 bases. The DNA end is a closer match to TRBJ2-7, so the J assignment may be wrong. The CDR3 has 16 amino acids. The germline V gene encodes CDR1 SGHRS and CDR2 YFSETQ. The CDR3 loop is CASSSRGQGIPYEQYF. The CDR3 DNA reads TGCGCCAGCAGCTCCAGGGGACAGGGGATCCCCTACGAGCAGTACTTC.

This clonotype was seen many times. An end of the junction differs from the germline gene, which may be a read error. The chain employs TRBV7-9 and TRBJ2-1; no firm D call. Germline CDR1 and CDR2: SEHNR and FQNEAQ (reference sequence). The CDR3 loop spans 12 amino acids. CDR3 bases: TGTGCCAGCAGCCTCTCCAACAATGAGCAGTTCTTC. Translating it yields CASSLSNNEQFF.

In the case of this clonotype: An end of the junction differs from the germline gene, which may be a read error. The V call is TRBV20-1, the J call TRBJ1-4; 7 nucleotides line up with TRBD1. CDR3 length: 13 amino acids. Germline CDR1 and CDR2: DFQATT and SNEGSKA (reference sequence). CDR3 sequence reads: CSVRSGTEEKLFF. CDR3 bases: TGCAGTGTTAGATCCGGGACAGAAGAAAAACTGTTTTTT.

This clonotype was observed a few times. The chain is built from TRBV7-8 and TRBJ1-5; TRBD1 might be the D (5 bases). V was clipped by 5 bases and J by 4 bases, with 18 bases between them. In germline, CDR1 is SGHVS, CDR2 FQNEAQ. This CDR3 spans 16 amino acids. CDR3 DNA: TGTGCCAGCAGCCCGGTTGGGACGCCGTCTAATCAGCCCCAGCATTTT. Translated, it gives CASSPVGTPSNQPQHF.

The chain links TRBV28 to TRBJ2-1; D is possibly TRBD2 (6 bases). The germline V gene has CDR1 MDHEN and CDR2 SYDVKM. This CDR3 is built from 15 residues. V was pared by 2 bases and J by 4 bases, with 12 bases between. The DNA for the CDR3 is TGTGCCAGCAGTTTACCCAGGGAGGTTTACAATGAGCAGTTCTTC. It yields the protein CASSLPREVYNEQFF.

The rearrangement uses TRBV15 and TRBJ2-4, with D possibly TRBD2 on 5 matching bases. The CDR3 length is 15 residues. V lost 1 base to trimming and J lost 6 bases, with 13 bases between them. The germline CDR1 and CDR2 sequences are LNHNV and YYDKDF (reference sequence). CDR3 coding DNA: TGTGCCACCAGCAGAGCTAGCTCACCCGGAAACATTCAGTACTTC. Amino acids: CATSRASSPGNIQYF.

This clonotype was seen ten or more times. The chain joins TRBV28 to TRBJ1-5; D not resolved. Trimming left V 3 bases short and J 6 bases short, with 9 bases between. The CDR3 length is 13 residues. Germline V gene lookup returns CDR1 MDHEN and CDR2 SYDVKM. The CDR3 loop is CASSLSPGQPQHF. DNA for the CDR3: TGTGCCAGCAGTTTGTCCCCAGGTCAGCCCCAGCATTTT.

A single count supports this clonotype. The gene calls are TRBV25-1 and TRBJ1-6; D uncertain. There are 14 residues in the CDR3. In germline, CDR1 is MGHDK, CDR2 SYGVNS. Trimming left V 6 bases short and J 4 bases short, with 10 bases between. The CDR3 loop is CASRDRDYNSPLHF. The CDR3 bases are TGTGCCAGCAGGGATCGGGATTATAATTCACCCCTCCACTTT.

This clonotype appeared a few times. This rearrangement joins TRBV20-1 to TRBJ2-5, with 9 positions matching TRBD2. CDR3 length equals 16 residues. J gave up 1 base and V 7 bases, and 13 bases lay outside the gene matches. Germline values: CDR1 DFQATT, CDR2 SNEGSKA (reference sequence). Here the CDR3 reads CSVQTWSGGFQETQYF. CDR3 coding DNA: TGCAGTGTCCAGACGTGGAGCGGGGGGTTCCAAGAGACCCAGTACTTC.

This clonotype came up a few times. This rearrangement joins TRBV5-1 to TRBJ2-3; D uncertain. CDR1 SGHRS and CDR2 YFSETQ come from the germline V gene. With 4 bases removed from V and 1 base from J, the gap between germline ends came to 13 bases. The CDR3 covers 15 residues. This CDR3 is CASSTDGPRTDTQYF. CDR3 coding DNA: TGCGCCAGCAGCACAGACGGCCCCCGCACAGATACGCAGTATTTT.

This clonotype came up a few times. This chain joins TRBV20-1 and TRBJ1-5; 7 bases map to TRBD1. Germline V gives CDR1 DFQATT, CDR2 SNEGSKA (reference sequence). V shed 6 bases and J 1 base; nucleotides not matched to a gene: 12. The length of the CDR3 is 16 residues. CDR3 sequence: CSAPTGRSRSNQPQHF. In nucleotides, the CDR3 is TGCAGTGCACCGACAGGGAGAAGCCGGAGCAATCAGCCCCAGCATTTT.

This clonotype showed up just a few times. The chain employs TRBV28 and TRBJ2-7; D unclear. V shed 6 bases and J shed 4 bases, with 10 bases lying between them. The CDR3 has 12 residues. Germline-derived CDR1 and CDR2 are MDHEN and SYDVKM. The CDR3, as DNA: TGTGCCAGCAGGGGTATGAGGTACGAGCAGTACTTC. Its protein is CASRGMRYEQYF.

The chain has TRBV15 and TRBJ2-3, with D tentatively TRBD1 (6 bases). Germline assignment: CDR1 LNHNV and CDR2 YYDKDF (reference sequence). The CDR3 consists of 16 residues. Trimming cost V 5 bases and J 2 bases, with 17 bases left between them. The CDR3 protein is CATSDTVGDNTDTQYF. The CDR3 DNA follows: TGTGCCACCAGCGACACGGTCGGGGACAACACAGATACGCAGTATTTT.

The rearrangement joins TRBV27 to TRBJ1-2; possibly TRBD1 for D (5 bases). This CDR3 spans 15 amino acids. V was pared by 8 bases and J by 3 bases, with 19 bases between. CDR1 is MNHEY, CDR2 SMNVEV, per germline (reference sequence). CDR3 sequence (DNA): TGTGCCAGCGGAATAGCGGGGGGAGTGGACTATGGCTACACCTTC. Protein sequence: CASGIAGGVDYGYTF.

The V call is TRBV10-3, the J call TRBJ1-4, with D maybe TRBD1 (6 bases). The CDR3 is 16 residues long. Trimming left V 2 bases short and J 8 bases short, with 18 bases between. Germline CDR1 reads ENHRY; CDR2 reads SYGVKD. The CDR3 DNA follows: TGTGCCATCAGTGAGATGGTGGGGCAGGGGAGCGAAAAACTGTTTTTT. Protein sequence: CAISEMVGQGSEKLFF.

CDR3 loop: CASSLLRGPKNEQFF. CDR3 DNA sequence: TGTGCCAGCAGCTTATTACGGGGGCCTAAAAATGAGCAGTTCTTC. This sequence joins TRBV11-1 and TRBJ2-1; D possibly matches TRBD1 or TRBD2 (6 bases each). The CDR3 has 15 residues. V dropped 2 bases and J dropped 7 bases, with 15 bases sitting between them. Germline values: CDR1 SGHAT, CDR2 FQDESV (reference sequence).

This clonotype was recorded a few times. The chain has TRBV7-2 and TRBJ1-2; a possible D gene is TRBD1 (5 bases). Trimming shortened V by 2 bases and J by 6 bases, and 13 bases separated the two germline ends. This CDR3 is built from 14 residues. Germline V lookup: CDR1 SGHTA, CDR2 FQGNSA. CDR3 sequence reads: CASSLMGVRDGYTF. Written as DNA, the CDR3 is TGTGCCAGCAGCTTAATGGGGGTTCGTGATGGCTACACCTTC. Drawing the rest from reference TRBV7-2 and TRBJ1-2, the complete variable domain is GAGVSQSPSNKVTEKGKDVELRCDPISGHTALYWYRQSLGQGLEFLIYFQGNSAPDKSGLPSDRFSAERTGGSVSTLTIQRTQQEDSAVYLCASSLMGVRDGYTFGSGTRLTVV.

This clonotype was seen more than once but under ten times. The chain combines TRBV6-6 with TRBJ2-3; D unresolved. Between the trimmed V and J ends, which lost 2 bases and 0 bases, there was a span of 6 bases. The V gene's germline CDR1 is MNHNY and CDR2 SVGAGI (reference sequence). This CDR3 comprises 14 residues. CDR3 nucleotides: TGTGCCAGCAGTTACAGATCTAGCACAGATACGCAGTATTTT. This encodes CASSYRSSTDTQYF.

This clonotype turned up a few times. The chain carries TRBV2 and TRBJ1-2; 10 bases map to TRBD1. The CDR3 totals 13 residues. The germline V gene has CDR1 SNHLY and CDR2 FYNNEI. V was clipped by 6 bases and J by 8 bases; unmatched bases: 6. The CDR3 here is CASRFGTGDGYTF. In DNA form, the CDR3 reads TGTGCCAGCAGATTTGGGACAGGGGACGGCTACACCTTC.

The genes are TRBV20-1 and TRBJ2-5; 9 bases fit TRBD2. Germline V gene lookup returns CDR1 DFQATT and CDR2 SNEGSKA (reference sequence). The CDR3 covers 13 residues. The CDR3 DNA is TGCAGCACCAGCGGGAGGTCTCAAGAGACCCAGTACTTC. Translating it yields CSTSGRSQETQYF.

This clonotype came up once. An end of the junction differs from the germline gene, which may be a read error. V usage is TRBV11-2 and J usage is TRBJ1-2; 7 nucleotides match TRBD1. Germline V CDR1 and CDR2: SGHAT, FQNNGV. This CDR3 has 14 amino acids. CDR3 sequence reads: CANSLDREVYGYTF. CDR3 DNA: TGTGCCAACAGCTTAGACAGGGAAGTCTATGGCTACACCTTC. The full variable domain, its missing parts supplied by reference TRBV11-2 and TRBJ1-2, is EAGVAQSPRYKIIEKRQSVAFWCNPISGHATLYWYQQILGQGPKLLIQFQNNGVVDDSQLPKDRFSAERLKGVDSTLKIQPAKLEDSAVYLCANSLDREVYGYTFGSGTRLTVV.

This clonotype was picked up a small number of times. The chain uses TRBV20-1 and TRBJ2-1, with TRBD2 identical over 8 bases. From germline, CDR1 is DFQATT and CDR2 SNEGSKA (reference sequence). This CDR3 is 15 amino acids long. Trimming took 4 bases from V and 2 from J; bases not matched to a gene: 7. This CDR3 reads CSAMEGSGAYNEQFF. CDR3 nucleotide sequence: TGCAGTGCTATGGAGGGTAGCGGGGCCTACAATGAGCAGTTCTTC.

The V gene is TRBV20-1, the J gene TRBJ2-4, with TRBD1 identical over 10 bases. The DNA end favors TRBJ2-7, so the J call may be wrong. This CDR3 is 13 amino acids long. Per the germline V gene, CDR1 is DFQATT and CDR2 is SNEGSKA (reference sequence). CDR3 nucleotide sequence: TGCAGTGCCCTCGACAGGGGGCTCTACGAGCAGTACTTC. It is translated as CSALDRGLYEQYF.

This chain uses TRBV7-2 with TRBJ1-1; 7 positions match TRBD1. The V segment lost 10 bases and the J segment 0 bases; nucleotides outside the gene matches: 11. The CDR3 extends over 15 amino acids. Germline CDR1 is SGHTA and CDR2 is FQGNSA. The CDR3 protein is CAIPRDSAMNTEAFF. The CDR3 nucleotides are TGTGCCATTCCCCGGGACAGCGCTATGAACACTGAAGCTTTCTTT.